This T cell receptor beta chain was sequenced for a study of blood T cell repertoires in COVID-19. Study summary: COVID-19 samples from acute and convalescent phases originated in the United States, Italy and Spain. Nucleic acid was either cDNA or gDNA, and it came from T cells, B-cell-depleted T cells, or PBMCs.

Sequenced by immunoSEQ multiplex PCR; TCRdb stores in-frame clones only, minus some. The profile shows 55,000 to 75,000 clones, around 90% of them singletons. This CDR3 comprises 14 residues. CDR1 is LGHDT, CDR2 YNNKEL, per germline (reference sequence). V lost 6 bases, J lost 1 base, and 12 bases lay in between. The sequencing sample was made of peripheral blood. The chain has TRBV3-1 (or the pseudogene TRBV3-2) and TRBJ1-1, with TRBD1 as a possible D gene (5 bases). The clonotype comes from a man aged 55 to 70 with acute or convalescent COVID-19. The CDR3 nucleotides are TGTGCCAGCAGGCGCGGGGGGAGGAACACTGAAGCTTTCTTT. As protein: CASRRGGRNTEAFF.